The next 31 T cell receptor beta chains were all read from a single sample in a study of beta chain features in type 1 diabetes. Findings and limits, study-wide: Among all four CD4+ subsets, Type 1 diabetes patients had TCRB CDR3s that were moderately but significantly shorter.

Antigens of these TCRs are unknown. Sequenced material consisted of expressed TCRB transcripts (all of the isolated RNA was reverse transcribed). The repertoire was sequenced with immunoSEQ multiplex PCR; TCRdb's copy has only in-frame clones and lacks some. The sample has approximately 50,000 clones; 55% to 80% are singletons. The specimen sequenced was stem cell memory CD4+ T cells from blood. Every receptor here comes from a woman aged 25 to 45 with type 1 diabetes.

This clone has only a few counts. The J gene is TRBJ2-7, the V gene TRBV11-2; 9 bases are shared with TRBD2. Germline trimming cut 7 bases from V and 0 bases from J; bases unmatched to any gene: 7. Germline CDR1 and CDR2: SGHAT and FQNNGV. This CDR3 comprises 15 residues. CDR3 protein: CASKIAGGPSYEQYF. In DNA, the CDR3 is TGTGCCAGCAAAATTGCGGGAGGGCCCTCCTACGAGCAGTACTTC.

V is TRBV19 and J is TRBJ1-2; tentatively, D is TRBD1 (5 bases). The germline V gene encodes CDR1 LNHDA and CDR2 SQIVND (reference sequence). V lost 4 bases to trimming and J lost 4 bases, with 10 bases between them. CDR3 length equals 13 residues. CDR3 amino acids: CASSTDRLYGYTF. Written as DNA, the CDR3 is TGTGCCAGTAGTACCGACAGACTCTATGGCTACACCTTC.

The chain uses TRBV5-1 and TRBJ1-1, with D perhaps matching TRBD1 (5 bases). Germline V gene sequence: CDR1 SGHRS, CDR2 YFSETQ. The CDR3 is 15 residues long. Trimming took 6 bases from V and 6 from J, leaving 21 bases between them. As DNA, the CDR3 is TGCGCCAGCACACCTGGAAGGGGAGGGTTTGCTGAAGCTTTCTTT. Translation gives CASTPGRGGFAEAFF.

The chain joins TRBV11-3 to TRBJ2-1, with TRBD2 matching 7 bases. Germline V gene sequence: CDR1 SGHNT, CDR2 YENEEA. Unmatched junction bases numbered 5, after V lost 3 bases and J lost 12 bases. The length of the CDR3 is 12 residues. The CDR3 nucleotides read TGTGCCAGCAGCTTGGAGCGGGACGTGCAGTTCTTC. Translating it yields CASSLERDVQFF.

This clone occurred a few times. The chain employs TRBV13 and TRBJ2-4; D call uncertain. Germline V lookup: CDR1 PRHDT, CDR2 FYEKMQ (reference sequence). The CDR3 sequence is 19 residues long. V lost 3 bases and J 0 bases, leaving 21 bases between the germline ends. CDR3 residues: CASSFFDAFGAVAKNIQYF. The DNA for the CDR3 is TGTGCCAGCAGCTTTTTTGACGCGTTTGGAGCTGTAGCCAAAAACATTCAGTACTTC.

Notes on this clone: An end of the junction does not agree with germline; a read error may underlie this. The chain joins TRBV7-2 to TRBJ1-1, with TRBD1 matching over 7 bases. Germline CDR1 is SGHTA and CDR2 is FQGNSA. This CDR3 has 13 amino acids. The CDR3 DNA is TGTGCCAGCAACCGGCAAGGGACAGTTGAAGTTTTCTTT. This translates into CASNRQGTVEVFF. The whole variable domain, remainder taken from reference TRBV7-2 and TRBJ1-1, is GAGVSQSPSNKVTEKGKDVELRCDPISGHTALYWYRQSLGQGLEFLIYFQGNSAPDKSGLPSDRFSAERTGGSVSTLTIQRTQQEDSAVYLCASNRQGTVEVFFGQGTRLTVV.

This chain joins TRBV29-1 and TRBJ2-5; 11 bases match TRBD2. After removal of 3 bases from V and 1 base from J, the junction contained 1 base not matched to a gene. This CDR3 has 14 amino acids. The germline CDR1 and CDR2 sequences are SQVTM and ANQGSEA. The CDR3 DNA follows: TGCAGCGTTGATGGGACTAGCGGCCAAGAGACCCAGTACTTC. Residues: CSVDGTSGQETQYF.

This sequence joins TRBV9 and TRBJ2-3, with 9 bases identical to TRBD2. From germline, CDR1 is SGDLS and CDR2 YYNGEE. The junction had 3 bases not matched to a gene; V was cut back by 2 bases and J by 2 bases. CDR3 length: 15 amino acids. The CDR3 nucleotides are TGTGCCAGCAGCGTCAGCGGGAGGCTCACAGATACGCAGTATTTT. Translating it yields CASSVSGRLTDTQYF.

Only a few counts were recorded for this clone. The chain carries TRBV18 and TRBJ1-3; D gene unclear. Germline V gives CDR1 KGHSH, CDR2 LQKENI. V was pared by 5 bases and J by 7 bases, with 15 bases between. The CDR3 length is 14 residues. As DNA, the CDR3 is TGTGCCAGCTCAAGTCAGGCCGCGTGGAACACCATATATTTT. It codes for CASSSQAAWNTIYF.

CDR3 bases: TGCGCCACGGGACAGAACACTGAAGCTTTCTTT. This codes for CATGQNTEAFF. This rearrangement joins TRBV10-2 to TRBJ1-1; a possible D gene is TRBD1 (6 bases). Germline V CDR1 and CDR2: WSHSY, SAAADI. There are 11 residues in the CDR3. Trimming shortened V by 10 bases and J by 1 base, and 7 bases separated the two germline ends.

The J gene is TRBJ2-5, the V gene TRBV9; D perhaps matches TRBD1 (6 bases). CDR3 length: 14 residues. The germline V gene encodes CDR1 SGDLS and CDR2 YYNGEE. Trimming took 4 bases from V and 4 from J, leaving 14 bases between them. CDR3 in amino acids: CASSPTGSLETQYF. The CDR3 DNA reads TGTGCCAGCAGCCCCACAGGGAGTTTAGAGACCCAGTACTTC.

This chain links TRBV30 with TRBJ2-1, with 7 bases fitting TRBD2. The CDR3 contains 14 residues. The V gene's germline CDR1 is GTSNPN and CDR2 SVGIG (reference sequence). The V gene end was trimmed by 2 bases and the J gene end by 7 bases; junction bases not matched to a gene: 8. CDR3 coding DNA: TGTGCCTGGAGTCGAATGACTAGCAGGAATGAGCAGTTCTTC. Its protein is CAWSRMTSRNEQFF. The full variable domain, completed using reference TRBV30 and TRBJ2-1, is SQTIHQWPATLVQPVGSPLSLECTVEGTSNPNLYWYRQAAGRGLQLLFYSVGIGQISSEVPQNLSASRPQDRQFILSSKKLLLSDSGFYLCAWSRMTSRNEQFFGPGTRLTVL.

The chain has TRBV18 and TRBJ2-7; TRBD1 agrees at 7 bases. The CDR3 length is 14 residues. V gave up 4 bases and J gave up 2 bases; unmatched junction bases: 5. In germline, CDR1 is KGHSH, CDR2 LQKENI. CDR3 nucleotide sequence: TGTGCCAGCTCACTAACCGGGACAGCCTACGAGCAGTACTTC. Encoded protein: CASSLTGTAYEQYF.

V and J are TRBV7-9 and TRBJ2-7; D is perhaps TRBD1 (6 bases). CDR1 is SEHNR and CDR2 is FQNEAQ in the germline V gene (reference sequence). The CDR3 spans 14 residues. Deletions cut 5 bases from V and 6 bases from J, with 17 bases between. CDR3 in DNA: TGTGCCAGCAGCCGTCAGACAGGCTCAGCCGAGCAGTACTTC. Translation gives CASSRQTGSAEQYF.

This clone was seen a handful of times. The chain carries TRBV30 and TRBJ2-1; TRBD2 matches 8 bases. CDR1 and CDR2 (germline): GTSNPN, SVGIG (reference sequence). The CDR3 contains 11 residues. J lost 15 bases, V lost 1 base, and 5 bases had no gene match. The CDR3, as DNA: TGTGCCTGGAGTGCCGGGACTAGATGGTTCTTC. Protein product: CAWSAGTRWFF. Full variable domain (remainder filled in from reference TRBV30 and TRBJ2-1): SQTIHQWPATLVQPVGSPLSLECTVEGTSNPNLYWYRQAAGRGLQLLFYSVGIGQISSEVPQNLSASRPQDRQFILSSKKLLLSDSGFYLCAWSAGTRWFFGPGTRLTVL.

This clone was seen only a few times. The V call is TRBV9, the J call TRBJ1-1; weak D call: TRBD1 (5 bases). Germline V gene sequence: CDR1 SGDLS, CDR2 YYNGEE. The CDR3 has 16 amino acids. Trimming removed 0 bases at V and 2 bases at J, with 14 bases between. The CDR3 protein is CASSVEDNNPNTEAFF. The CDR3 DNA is TGTGCCAGCAGCGTAGAGGACAACAACCCCAACACTGAAGCTTTCTTT.

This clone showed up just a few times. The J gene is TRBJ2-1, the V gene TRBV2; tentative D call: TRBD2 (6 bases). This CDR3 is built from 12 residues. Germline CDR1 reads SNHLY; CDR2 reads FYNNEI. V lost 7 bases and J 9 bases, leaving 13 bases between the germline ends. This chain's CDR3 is CASKLGRGEQFF. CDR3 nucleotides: TGTGCCAGCAAACTAGGGCGGGGTGAGCAGTTCTTC.

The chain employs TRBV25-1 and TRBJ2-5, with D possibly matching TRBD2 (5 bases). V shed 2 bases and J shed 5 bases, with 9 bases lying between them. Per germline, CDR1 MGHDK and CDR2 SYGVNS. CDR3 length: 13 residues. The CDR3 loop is CASSETSLETQYF. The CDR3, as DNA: TGTGCCAGCAGTGAAACTAGTCTTGAGACCCAGTACTTC.

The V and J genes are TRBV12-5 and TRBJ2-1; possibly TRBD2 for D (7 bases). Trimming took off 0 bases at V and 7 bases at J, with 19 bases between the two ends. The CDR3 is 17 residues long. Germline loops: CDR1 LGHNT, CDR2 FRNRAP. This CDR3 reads CASGLVGGGSPRNEQFF. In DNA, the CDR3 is TGTGCTAGTGGTTTGGTCGGGGGCGGGAGCCCCCGGAATGAGCAGTTCTTC. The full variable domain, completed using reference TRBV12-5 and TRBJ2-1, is DARVTQTPRHKVTEMGQEVTMRCQPILGHNTVFWYRQTMMQGLELLAYFRNRAPLDDSGMPKDRFSAEMPDATLATLKIQPSEPRDSAVYFCASGLVGGGSPRNEQFFGPGTRLTVL.

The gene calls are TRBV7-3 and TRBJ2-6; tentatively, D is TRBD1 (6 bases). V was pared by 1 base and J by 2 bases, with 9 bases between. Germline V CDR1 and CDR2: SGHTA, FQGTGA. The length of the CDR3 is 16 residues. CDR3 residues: CASSLNAGAGANVLTF. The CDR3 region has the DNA TGTGCCAGCAGCTTAAACGCAGGGGCTGGGGCCAACGTCCTGACTTTC. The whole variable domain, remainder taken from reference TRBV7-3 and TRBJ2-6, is GAGVSQTPSNKVTEKGKYVELRCDPISGHTALYWYRQSLGQGPEFLIYFQGTGAADDSGLPNDRFFAVRPEGSVSTLKIQRTERGDSAVYLCASSLNAGAGANVLTFGAGSRLTVL.

This CDR3 reads CASGLVGWTSGSRGYEQYF. The CDR3 DNA follows: TGTGCTAGTGGTTTGGTAGGATGGACTAGCGGGAGTCGGGGCTACGAGCAGTACTTC. The chain couples TRBV12-5 to TRBJ2-7, with 13 bases identical to TRBD2. V shed 0 bases, J shed 3 bases, and the junction held 11 bases outside the gene matches. This CDR3 region has 19 residues. Per the germline V gene, CDR1 is LGHNT and CDR2 is FRNRAP.

CDR3 in amino acids: CASSLRLSAGPDYEQYF. In DNA form, the CDR3 reads TGTGCCAGCAGCCTCCGGTTGTCAGCGGGGCCAGACTACGAGCAGTACTTC. This chain links TRBV7-2 with TRBJ2-7; TRBD2 matches 7 bases. V was clipped by 5 bases and J by 3 bases; unmatched bases: 16. In germline, CDR1 is SGHTA, CDR2 FQGNSA. The CDR3 is 17 amino acids. The full variable domain, its missing parts supplied by reference TRBV7-2 and TRBJ2-7, is GAGVSQSPSNKVTEKGKDVELRCDPISGHTALYWYRQSLGQGLEFLIYFQGNSAPDKSGLPSDRFSAERTGGSVSTLTIQRTQQEDSAVYLCASSLRLSAGPDYEQYFGPGTRLTVT.

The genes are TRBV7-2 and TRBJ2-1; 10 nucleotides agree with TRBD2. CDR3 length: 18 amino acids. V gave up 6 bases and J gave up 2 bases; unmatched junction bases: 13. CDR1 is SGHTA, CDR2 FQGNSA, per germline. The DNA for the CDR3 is TGTGCCAGCAGTCGTCAATTCATTACTAGCGGGACCTACAATGAGCAGTTCTTC. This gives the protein CASSRQFITSGTYNEQFF. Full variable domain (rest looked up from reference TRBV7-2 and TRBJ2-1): GAGVSQSPSNKVTEKGKDVELRCDPISGHTALYWYRQSLGQGLEFLIYFQGNSAPDKSGLPSDRFSAERTGGSVSTLTIQRTQQEDSAVYLCASSRQFITSGTYNEQFFGPGTRLTVL.

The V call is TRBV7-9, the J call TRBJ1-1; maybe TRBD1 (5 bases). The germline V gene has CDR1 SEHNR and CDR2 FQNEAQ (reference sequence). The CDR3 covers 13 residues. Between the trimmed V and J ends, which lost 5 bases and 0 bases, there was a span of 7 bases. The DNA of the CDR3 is TGTGCCAGCAGCCCGACAGTGAACACTGAAGCTTTCTTT. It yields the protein CASSPTVNTEAFF.

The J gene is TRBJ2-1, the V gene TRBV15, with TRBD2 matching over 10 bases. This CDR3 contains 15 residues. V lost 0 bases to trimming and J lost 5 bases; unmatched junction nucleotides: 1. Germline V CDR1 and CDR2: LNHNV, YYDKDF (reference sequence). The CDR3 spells CATSRELAGNNEQFF. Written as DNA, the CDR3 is TGTGCCACCAGCAGAGAACTAGCGGGAAACAATGAGCAGTTCTTC.

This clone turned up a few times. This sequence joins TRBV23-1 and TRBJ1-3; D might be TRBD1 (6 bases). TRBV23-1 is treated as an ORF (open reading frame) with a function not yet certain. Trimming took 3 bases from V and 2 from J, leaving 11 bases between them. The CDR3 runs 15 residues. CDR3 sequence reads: CASSQLRDTGNTIYF. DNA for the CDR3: TGCGCCAGCAGTCAGTTACGGGACACTGGAAACACCATATATTTT.

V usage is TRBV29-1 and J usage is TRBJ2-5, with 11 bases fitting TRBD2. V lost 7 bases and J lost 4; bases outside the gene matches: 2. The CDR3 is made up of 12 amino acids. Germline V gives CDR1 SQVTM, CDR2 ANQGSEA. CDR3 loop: CSAGTSGETQYF. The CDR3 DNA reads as TGCAGCGCCGGGACTAGCGGAGAGACCCAGTACTTC.

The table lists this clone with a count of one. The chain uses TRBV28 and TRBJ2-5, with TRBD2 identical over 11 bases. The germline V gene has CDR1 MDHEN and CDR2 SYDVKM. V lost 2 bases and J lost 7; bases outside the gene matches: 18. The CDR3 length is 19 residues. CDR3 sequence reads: CASSLPLRASGRPLATQYF. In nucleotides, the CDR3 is TGTGCCAGCAGTTTACCCTTAAGGGCTAGCGGGAGGCCCCTAGCGACCCAGTACTTC.

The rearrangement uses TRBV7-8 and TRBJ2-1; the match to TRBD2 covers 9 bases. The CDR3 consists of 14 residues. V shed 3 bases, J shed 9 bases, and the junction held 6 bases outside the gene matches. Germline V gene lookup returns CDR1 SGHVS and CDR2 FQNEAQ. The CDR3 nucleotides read TGTGCCAGCAGCTTTGTAGCGGGAGACGGTGAGCAGTTCTTC. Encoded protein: CASSFVAGDGEQFF.

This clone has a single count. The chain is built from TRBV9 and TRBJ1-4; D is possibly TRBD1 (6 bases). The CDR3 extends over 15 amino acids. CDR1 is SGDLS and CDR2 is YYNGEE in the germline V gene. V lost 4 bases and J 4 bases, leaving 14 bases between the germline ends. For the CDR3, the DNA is TGTGCCAGCAGCTCCGACAGGAGCGTTAATGAAAAACTGTTTTTT. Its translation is CASSSDRSVNEKLFF.

The CDR3 DNA sequence: TGTGCCAGCAGCTCTAGCGGTAGTGGGGACGAGCAGTACTTC. This translates into CASSSSGSGDEQYF. The chain joins TRBV7-2 to TRBJ2-7; 7 positions match TRBD2. V was pared by 4 bases and J by 5 bases, with 8 bases of the junction left unmatched. The germline V gene has CDR1 SGHTA and CDR2 FQGNSA. The CDR3 covers 14 residues.